This entry features one TCR beta chain sequence. Its target is unknown. The cDNA was produced through 5'RACE with 10-nucleotide random UMIs. TCRdb used MiXCR to reprocess the 5' RACE reads, holding one entry per CDR3 protein. The table shows about 43,000 distinct CDR3 sequences, with over 9.5% occurring only once. This sample was taken from a study of neurological immune-mediated disorders. Whole-study findings and limits: Expanded clones shared no CDR3 amino acid sequences across subjects, suggesting private repertoires in all groups.

V was cut by 4 bases and J by 9 bases, with 22 bases left in between. CDR1 is SQVTM, CDR2 ANQGSEA, per germline. This CDR3 has 14 amino acids. The J gene is TRBJ2-7, the V gene TRBV29-1; a possible D gene is TRBD1 (6 bases). The specimen was PBMCs. The sequence derives from a female donor in good health. The CDR3 bases are TGCAGCGTTGCTTCGGGACATGGACCCTCTTGGCAGTACTTC. Protein product: CSVASGHGPSWQYF.